This T cell receptor (beta chain) was sequenced during a study of T cell responses to AZD1222 COVID-19 vaccine. Overall study results and limits: Regions left unmutated in variants are reportedly the target of nearly half of spike-specific TCRs. Once two AZD1222 doses were given, Spike-specific TCR breadth and depth went up. Recipients of AZD1222 seropositive at baseline numbered only 6 or 7.

This clone was detected only a few times. The antigen is undetermined. Sequencing used immunoSEQ multiplex PCR; TCRdb keeps in-frame clones, though not all of them. The repertoire has about 88,000 clones, around 86% of them found once; the top ten carry around 2%. The germline V gene encodes CDR1 LNHDA and CDR2 SQIVND (reference sequence). Trimming cost V 3 bases and J 4 bases, with 10 bases left between them. This CDR3 contains 13 residues. This chain joins TRBV19 and TRBJ2-7, with no clear D. The receptor comes from an adult in good health. Sample: peripheral blood, taken on day 0 of AZD1222 vaccination. The CDR3 coding sequence is TGTGCCAGTAGTATCCGGACGGATTACGAGCAGTACTTC. This gives the protein CASSIRTDYEQYF. Full variable domain (outside the CDR3, taken from reference TRBV19 and TRBJ2-7): DGGITQSPKYLFRKEGQNVTLSCEQNLNHDAMYWYRQDPGQGLRLIYYSQIVNDFQKGDIAEGYSVSREKKESFPLTVTSAQKNPTAFYLCASSIRTDYEQYFGPGTRLTVT.